This is a list of T cell receptor beta chains from one sample in a study of shared clonotypes between healthy human individuals. This table comes from immunoSEQ multiplex PCR, and its TCRdb copy is limited to in-frame clones, with some not included. Here the sample spans over 1.5 million clones, 98% being singletons. The sample taken for sequencing was naive CD4+ T cells sorted from blood. These receptors were collected from a man aged 25 to 45 in good health. Both conserved end residues are part of each CDR3. D genes are given only for firm matches. Expanded clones get a size class; other rows say once, few or many, or leave the size out.

CDR3 length	D gene	clone size	V gene	J gene	CDR3 DNA	CDR3 protein
16	.	.	TRBV11-1	TRBJ2-2	TGTGCCAGCAGCTTAGGGGGCAGATCGAACACCGGGGAGCTGTTTTTT	CASSLGGRSNTGELFF
16	.	.	TRBV11-3	TRBJ1-1	TGTGCCAGCAGCCAACCCCTCGGGACGATGAACACTGAAGCTTTCTTT	CASSQPLGTMNTEAFF
14	.	.	TRBV5-5	TRBJ1-4	TGTGCCAGCAGCAAGGGACCCCTTGGTGAAAAACTGTTTTTT	CASSKGPLGEKLFF
14	.	.	TRBV28	TRBJ2-7	TGTGCCAGCAGCTCCGGGACTCCTACCTATCAGCAGTACTTC	CASSSGTPTYQQYF
14	TRBD1	.	TRBV6-5	TRBJ2-1	TGTGCCGCCTGCCGGGACAGGGCCAACAATGAGCAGTTCTTC	CAACRDRANNEQFF
15	.	.	TRBV14	TRBJ1-1	TGTGCCAGCAGTGACGGGACCCGTGGGAACACTGAAGCTTTCTTT	CASSDGTRGNTEAFF
16	.	.	TRBV6-5	TRBJ1-2	TGTGCCAGCAGTTACTCTAGCGGGGGGCGCGCCTATGGCTACACCTTC	CASSYSSGGRAYGYTF
18	.	.	TRBV15	TRBJ2-1	TGTGCCACCAGCAGAGGCCGGTGGGGGCAAGGGCTACAGCATGAGCAGTTCTTC	CATSRGRWGQGLQHEQFF
16	TRBD1	.	TRBV5-1	TRBJ1-4	TGCGCCAGCAGCCCCAGGGGGCCACAGTTAAATGAAAAACTGTTTTTT	CASSPRGPQLNEKLFF
14	.	.	TRBV18	TRBJ1-5	TGTGCCAGCTCACCCGGGAGCGGGAATCAGCCCCAGCATTTT	CASSPGSGNQPQHF
18	.	.	TRBV29-1	TRBJ2-3	TGCAGCGTTCCGGCGAGGCCCAGGCAGCCTCTTCACACAGATACGCAGTATTTT	CSVPARPRQPLHTDTQYF
16	.	.	TRBV19	TRBJ1-5	TGTGCCAGTAGCATTACAGGACGGCGCGCCAATCAGCCCCAGCATTTT	CASSITGRRANQPQHF
17	.	.	TRBV7-9	TRBJ2-3	TGTGCCAGCAGCTTAGCCCCCTTGGGGAAAGGCACAGATACGCAGTATTTT	CASSLAPLGKGTDTQYF
12	.	.	TRBV6-1	TRBJ2-5	TGTGCCAGCAGTGAAGGGGTGGGGACCCAGTACTTC	CASSEGVGTQYF
14	.	.	TRBV19	TRBJ2-7	TGTGCCAGTAGTATGCCAGGGAGGATCTACGAGCAGTACTTC	CASSMPGRIYEQYF
12	.	.	TRBV7-2	TRBJ1-5	TGTGCCAGCAGCCCCCCAGGGAAGCCCCAGCATTTT	CASSPPGKPQHF
19	.	once	TRBV7-8	TRBJ2-5	TGTGCCAGCAGCTTAACCTCAGCGGCCAATCCAGGGTACCAAGAGACCCAGTACTTC	CASSLTSAANPGYQETQYF
14	.	.	TRBV5-6	TRBJ2-2	TGTGCCAGCAGCTTGGGGCGGTACACCGGGGAGCTGTTTTTT	CASSLGRYTGELFF
17	TRBD2	.	TRBV28	TRBJ2-1	TGTGCCAGCAGTGATATCGGTGGGAGGGGCTCCTACAATGAGCAGTTCTTC	CASSDIGGRGSYNEQFF
14	TRBD2	.	TRBV25-1	TRBJ2-1	TGTGCCAGCAGTGTTCTAGCGGGAGAACGTGAGCAGTTCTTC	CASSVLAGEREQFF
13	.	.	TRBV19	TRBJ1-4	TGTGCCATCAAAAAGGGCCCGGACGGAAAACTGTTTTTT	CAIKKGPDGKLFF
15	.	.	TRBV9	TRBJ1-2	TGTGCCAGCAGCTATCCCGGGATGGGTAACTATGGCTACACCTTC	CASSYPGMGNYGYTF
18	TRBD2	once	TRBV5-1	TRBJ2-2	TGCGCCAGCAGCTTGGTACTAGCGGGACCGGGGTACACCGGGGAGCTGTTTTTT	CASSLVLAGPGYTGELFF
15	TRBD1	.	TRBV7-8	TRBJ1-2	TGTGCCAGCAGCCGTATGACAGGGGGTCCCTATGGCTACACCTTC	CASSRMTGGPYGYTF